Shown below are 20 T cell receptor beta chains from a single sample sequenced in a study of T cell repertoires in cytomegalovirus infection. Each CDR3 protein gets one entry after TCRdb re-called the reads with MiXCR. The sample has more than 150,000 distinct CDR3 sequences, roughly 19% seen once. Sequenced material: PBMCs. The receptors here all came from a human donor in good health (CMV status not recorded). Some clones in this sample may be carry-over from other donors' samples.

CDR3 residues: CASSSSGRGMPDTQYF. CDR3 in DNA: TGTGCCAGCAGCTCGTCCGGGAGAGGGATGCCAGATACGCAGTATTTT. V gene TRBV5-6 combines with J gene TRBJ2-3, with TRBD2 as a possible D gene (6 bases). The CDR3 has 16 residues. V was trimmed by 3 bases and J by 4 bases, leaving 18 bases between them. Germline V gene sequence: CDR1 SGHDT, CDR2 YYEEEE.

The chain is built from TRBV20-1 and TRBJ2-2; the D is unclear. Germline CDR1 reads DFQATT; CDR2 reads SNEGSKA (reference sequence). The V end lost 1 base, the J end lost 9 bases, and 6 bases lay between the germline ends. The CDR3 runs 11 residues. The CDR3 DNA is TGCAGTGCTAGAGGGGCCAGGGAGCTGTTTTTT. Its translation: CSARGARELFF.

This chain links TRBV7-2 with TRBJ2-2; 7 positions match TRBD1. This CDR3 contains 15 residues. CDR1 and CDR2 from the germline V gene are SGHTA and FQGNSA. V lost 3 bases and J lost 4; bases outside the gene matches: 5. The CDR3 region has the DNA TGTGCCAGCAGCTTGACAGGGATCGGCACCGGGGAGCTGTTTTTT. This sequence encodes CASSLTGIGTGELFF.

This clonotype showed up just a few times. The chain employs TRBV12-3 or TRBV12-4 and TRBJ2-4, with 11 bases lining up with TRBD2. The CDR3 sequence is 17 residues long. Trimming cost V 1 base and J 7 bases; bases outside gene matches: 9. This CDR3 is CASSLGSGRASVNIQYF. The DNA for the CDR3 is TGTGCCAGCAGTTTAGGTAGCGGGAGGGCCTCTGTGAACATTCAGTACTTC.

This clonotype was seen a few times. J is TRBJ2-2 and V is TRBV25-1; 11 nucleotides line up with TRBD2. This CDR3 spans 16 amino acids. V was clipped by 3 bases and J by 7 bases; unmatched bases: 7. Germline V gives CDR1 MGHDK, CDR2 SYGVNS. Here the CDR3 DNA reads TGTGCCAGCAGTGATGCGCTAGCGGGAGGTTTCGGGGAGCTGTTTTTT. This gives the protein CASSDALAGGFGELFF.

The chain has TRBV28 and TRBJ2-1; no clear D gene. V dropped 6 bases and J dropped 5 bases, with 5 bases sitting between them. The CDR3 consists of 11 residues. Germline CDR1 and CDR2: MDHEN and SYDVKM. CDR3 nucleotide sequence: TGTGCCAGCAGGTCTAACAATGAGCAGTTCTTC. It encodes CASRSNNEQFF.

This clonotype was observed many times. The rearrangement links TRBV30 to TRBJ2-2; D unclear. The germline V gene encodes CDR1 GTSNPN and CDR2 SVGIG (reference sequence). V lost 3 bases and J lost 7, with 12 bases in between. The CDR3 length is 13 residues. As DNA, the CDR3 is TGTGCCTGGAGACTTGAGGAAGTCGGGGAGCTGTTTTTT. Encoded protein: CAWRLEEVGELFF.

As DNA, the CDR3 is TGTGCCAGCACCCCCGGGGTCGGCACTGAAGCTTTCTTT. It encodes CASTPGVGTEAFF. The chain couples TRBV6-1 to TRBJ1-1; D not certain. Germline assignment: CDR1 MNHNS and CDR2 SASEGT. This CDR3 contains 13 residues. V was cut by 7 bases and J by 4 bases, with 13 bases left in between.

The sample holds many counts of this clonotype. The chain carries TRBV10-3 and TRBJ1-5; D uncertain. CDR1 is ENHRY, CDR2 SYGVKD, per germline. The length of the CDR3 is 13 residues. With 2 bases removed from V and 5 bases from J, the gap between germline ends came to 7 bases. CDR3 sequence: CAISEGRDQPQHF. The CDR3 bases are TGTGCCATCAGTGAGGGACGCGATCAGCCCCAGCATTTT.

In its sample, this clonotype was seen a few times. V gene TRBV7-6 combines with J gene TRBJ2-2, with unresolved D. CDR1 is SGHVS and CDR2 is FNYEAQ in the germline V gene. The V end lost 5 bases, the J end lost 1 base, and 8 bases lay between the germline ends. This CDR3 contains 14 residues. CDR3 loop: CASSPTGNTGELFF. CDR3 DNA: TGTGCCAGCAGCCCGACTGGGAACACCGGGGAGCTGTTTTTT.

The gene calls are TRBV3-1 and TRBJ1-4; tentatively, D is TRBD1 (5 bases). Germline V gene data show CDR1 as LGHDT and CDR2 as YNNKEL (reference sequence). The CDR3 length is 16 residues. Deletions cut 8 bases from V and 4 bases from J, with 20 bases between. The DNA of the CDR3 is TGTGCCAGCCTTGAAGTAGGAGGGACTCTTAATGAAAAACTGTTTTTT. Translated: CASLEVGGTLNEKLFF.

The rearrangement uses TRBV12-3 or TRBV12-4 and TRBJ1-6; D unclear. V lost 6 bases and J 10 bases, leaving 13 bases between the germline ends. The CDR3 is made up of 13 amino acids. The CDR3 bases are TGTGCCAGCAGCAATTACGGGGAGTCACCCCTCCACTTT. It specifies CASSNYGESPLHF.

This clonotype has only a few counts. The rearrangement joins TRBV6-5 to TRBJ2-1, with D perhaps given as TRBD1 or TRBD2 (5 bases each). The CDR3 totals 16 residues. Trimming pared 8 bases from V and 3 bases from J, leaving 20 bases between. CDR1 and CDR2 from the germline V gene are MNHEY and SVGAGI. The CDR3 loop reads CASGRPGRGDYNEQFF. The CDR3 DNA reads as TGTGCCAGCGGGAGACCGGGAAGGGGTGACTACAATGAGCAGTTCTTC.

CDR3 sequence reads: CSVDQGIRTDTQYF. The CDR3 DNA follows: TGCAGCGTGGATCAGGGGATCCGCACAGATACGCAGTATTTT. V gene TRBV29-1 combines with J gene TRBJ2-3; weak D call: TRBD1 (6 bases). Trimming cost V 6 bases and J 1 base, with 14 bases left between them. The germline V gene encodes CDR1 SQVTM and CDR2 ANQGSEA. The CDR3 length is 14 residues.

This clonotype was counted a few times. The V and J genes are TRBV28 and TRBJ1-5; possible D gene TRBD1, 5 bases. This CDR3 region has 13 residues. The V gene's germline CDR1 is MDHEN and CDR2 SYDVKM. V was cut by 4 bases and J by 4 bases, with 8 bases left in between. CDR3 in amino acids: CASSSGINQPQHF. The CDR3 nucleotides are TGTGCCAGCAGTTCAGGGATTAATCAGCCCCAGCATTTT.

V gene TRBV7-2 combines with J gene TRBJ2-2, with a weak D call TRBD1 (5 bases). Germline V lookup: CDR1 SGHTA, CDR2 FQGNSA. V shed 5 bases and J shed 6 bases, with 10 bases lying between them. The CDR3 loop spans 13 amino acids. The CDR3 spells CASSIDSSGELFF. CDR3 sequence (DNA): TGTGCCAGCAGCATAGACAGCTCCGGGGAGCTGTTTTTT. The full variable domain, completed using reference TRBV7-2 and TRBJ2-2, is GAGVSQSPSNKVTEKGKDVELRCDPISGHTALYWYRQSLGQGLEFLIYFQGNSAPDKSGLPSDRFSAERTGGSVSTLTIQRTQQEDSAVYLCASSIDSSGELFFGEGSRLTVL.

In its sample, this clonotype was seen many times. This sequence joins TRBV2 and TRBJ2-7; D gene uncertain. V gave up 3 bases and J gave up 5 bases, with 14 bases separating them. Germline CDR1 and CDR2: SNHLY and FYNNEI. CDR3 length: 14 amino acids. In nucleotides, the CDR3 is TGTGCCAGCAGTGATAACCGGCCGGTCAACGAGCAGTACTTC. It specifies CASSDNRPVNEQYF.

The sample holds a few counts of this clonotype. V usage is TRBV2 and J usage is TRBJ2-1; D not certain. Germline values: CDR1 SNHLY, CDR2 FYNNEI. Trimming left V 5 bases short and J 6 bases short, with 11 bases between. This CDR3 has 13 residues. The CDR3 DNA reads as TGTGCCAGCAGTAACAGTGGCCTCAATGAGCAGTTCTTC. Translating it yields CASSNSGLNEQFF.

This clonotype occurred a few times. The gene calls are TRBV12-5 and TRBJ2-5; 9 bases agree with TRBD1. V shed 3 bases and J 5 bases; nucleotides not matched to a gene: 4. CDR3 size: 14 residues. Germline loops: CDR1 LGHNT, CDR2 FRNRAP. This CDR3 reads CASGFGTGWETQYF. The CDR3 DNA follows: TGTGCTAGTGGTTTCGGGACAGGGTGGGAGACCCAGTACTTC.

The chain recombines TRBV6-2 or TRBV6-3 with TRBJ2-5; TRBD2 aligns across 9 bases. The junction had 7 bases not matched to a gene; V was cut back by 6 bases and J by 5 bases. The CDR3 loop spans 14 amino acids. Germline CDR1 reads MNHEY; CDR2 reads SVGEGT. In DNA form, the CDR3 reads TGTGCCAGCAGGAGTAGCGGGGGCGGGGAGACCCAGTACTTC. This sequence encodes CASRSSGGGETQYF.